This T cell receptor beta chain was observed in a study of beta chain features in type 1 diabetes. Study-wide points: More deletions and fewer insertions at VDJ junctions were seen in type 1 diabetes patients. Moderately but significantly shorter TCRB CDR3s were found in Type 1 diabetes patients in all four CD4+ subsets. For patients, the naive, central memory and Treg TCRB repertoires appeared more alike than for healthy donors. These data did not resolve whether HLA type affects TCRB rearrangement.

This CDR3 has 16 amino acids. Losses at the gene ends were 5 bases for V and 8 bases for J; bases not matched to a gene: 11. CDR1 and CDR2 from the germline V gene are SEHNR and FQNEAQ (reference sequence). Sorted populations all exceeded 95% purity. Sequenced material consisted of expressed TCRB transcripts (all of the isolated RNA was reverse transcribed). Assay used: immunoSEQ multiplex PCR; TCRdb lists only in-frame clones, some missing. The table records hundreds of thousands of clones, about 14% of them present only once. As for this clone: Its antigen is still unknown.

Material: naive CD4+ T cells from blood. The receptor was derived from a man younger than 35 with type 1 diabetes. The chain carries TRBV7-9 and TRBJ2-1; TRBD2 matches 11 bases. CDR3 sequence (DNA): TGTGCCAGCAGCCCCCTTAGGGGTAGCGGGAGGGATGAGCAGTTCTTC. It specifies CASSPLRGSGRDEQFF.